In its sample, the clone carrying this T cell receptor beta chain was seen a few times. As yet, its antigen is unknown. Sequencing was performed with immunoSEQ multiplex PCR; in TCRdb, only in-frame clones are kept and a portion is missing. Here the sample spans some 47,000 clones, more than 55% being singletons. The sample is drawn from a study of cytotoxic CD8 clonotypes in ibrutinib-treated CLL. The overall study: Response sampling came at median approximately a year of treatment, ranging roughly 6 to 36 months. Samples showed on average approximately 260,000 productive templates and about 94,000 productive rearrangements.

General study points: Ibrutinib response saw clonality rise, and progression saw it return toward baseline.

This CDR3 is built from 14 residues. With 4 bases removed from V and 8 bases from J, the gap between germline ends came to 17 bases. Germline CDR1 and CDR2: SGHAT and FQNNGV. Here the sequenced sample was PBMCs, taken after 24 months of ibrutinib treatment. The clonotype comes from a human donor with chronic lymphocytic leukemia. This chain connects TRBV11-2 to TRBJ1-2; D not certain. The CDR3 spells CASSSPEGGSGYTF. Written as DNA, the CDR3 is TGTGCCAGCAGCTCCCCGGAGGGCGGGAGCGGCTACACCTTC. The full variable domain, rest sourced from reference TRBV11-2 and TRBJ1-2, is EAGVAQSPRYKIIEKRQSVAFWCNPISGHATLYWYQQILGQGPKLLIQFQNNGVVDDSQLPKDRFSAERLKGVDSTLKIQPAKLEDSAVYLCASSSPEGGSGYTFGSGTRLTVV.